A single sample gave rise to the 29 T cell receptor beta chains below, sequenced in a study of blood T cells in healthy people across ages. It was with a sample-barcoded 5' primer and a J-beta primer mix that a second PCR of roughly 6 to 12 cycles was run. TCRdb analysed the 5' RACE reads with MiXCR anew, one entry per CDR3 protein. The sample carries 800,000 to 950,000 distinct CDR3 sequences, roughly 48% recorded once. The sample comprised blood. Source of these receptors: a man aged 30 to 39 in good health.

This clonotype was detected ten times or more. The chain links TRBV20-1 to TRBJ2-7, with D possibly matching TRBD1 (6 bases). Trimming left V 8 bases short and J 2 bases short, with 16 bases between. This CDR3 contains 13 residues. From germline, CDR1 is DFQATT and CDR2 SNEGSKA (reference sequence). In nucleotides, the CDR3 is TGCAGTTCCCCGGGACACTCGACCTACGAGCAGTACTTC. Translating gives CSSPGHSTYEQYF.

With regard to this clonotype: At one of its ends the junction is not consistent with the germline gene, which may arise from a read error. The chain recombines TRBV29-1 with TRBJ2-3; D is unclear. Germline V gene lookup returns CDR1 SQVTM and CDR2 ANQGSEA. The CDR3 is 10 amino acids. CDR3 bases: TGCAGCGGGATCACAGATGCGCAGTATTTT. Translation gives CSGITDAQYF.

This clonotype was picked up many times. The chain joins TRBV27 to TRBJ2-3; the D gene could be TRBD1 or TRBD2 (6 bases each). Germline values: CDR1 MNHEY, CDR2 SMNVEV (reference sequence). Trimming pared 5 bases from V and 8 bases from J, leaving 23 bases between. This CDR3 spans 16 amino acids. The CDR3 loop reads CASSPETGNLGGTQYF. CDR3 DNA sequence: TGTGCCAGCAGTCCCGAAACAGGGAACCTGGGGGGTACGCAGTATTTT.

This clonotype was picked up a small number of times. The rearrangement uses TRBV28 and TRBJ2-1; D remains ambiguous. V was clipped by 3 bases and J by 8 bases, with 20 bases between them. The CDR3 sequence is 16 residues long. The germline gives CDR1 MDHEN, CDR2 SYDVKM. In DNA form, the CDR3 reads TGTGCCAGCAGTTTTCGCCAGTCCCTAAGAATAGATGAGCAGTTCTTC. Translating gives CASSFRQSLRIDEQFF.

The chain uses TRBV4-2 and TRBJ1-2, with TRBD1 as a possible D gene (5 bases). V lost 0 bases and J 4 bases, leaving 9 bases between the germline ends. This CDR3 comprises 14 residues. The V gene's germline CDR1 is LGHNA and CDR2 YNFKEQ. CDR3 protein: CASSQDPDSYGYTF. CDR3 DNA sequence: TGTGCCAGCAGCCAAGATCCCGACAGCTATGGCTACACCTTC.

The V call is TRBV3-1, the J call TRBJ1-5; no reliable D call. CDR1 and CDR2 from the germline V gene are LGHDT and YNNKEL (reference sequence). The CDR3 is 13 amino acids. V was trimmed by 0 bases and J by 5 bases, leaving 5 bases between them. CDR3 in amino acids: CASSQEGDQPQHF. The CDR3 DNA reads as TGTGCCAGCAGCCAAGAAGGCGATCAGCCCCAGCATTTT.

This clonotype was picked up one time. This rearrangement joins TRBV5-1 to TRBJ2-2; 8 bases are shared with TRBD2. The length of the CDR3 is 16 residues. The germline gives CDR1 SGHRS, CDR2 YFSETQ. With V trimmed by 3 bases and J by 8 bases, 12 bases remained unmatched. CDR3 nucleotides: TGCGCCAGCAGCTCCTCCCCCGCGGGGGGTCCAGGGGAGCTGTTTTTT. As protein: CASSSSPAGGPGELFF.

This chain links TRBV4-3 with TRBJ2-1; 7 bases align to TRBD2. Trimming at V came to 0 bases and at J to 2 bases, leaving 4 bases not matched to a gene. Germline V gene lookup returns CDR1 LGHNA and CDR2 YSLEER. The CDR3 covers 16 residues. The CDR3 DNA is TGCGCCAGCAGCCAAGAAGCGGGACCCACCTACAATGAGCAGTTCTTC. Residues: CASSQEAGPTYNEQFF.

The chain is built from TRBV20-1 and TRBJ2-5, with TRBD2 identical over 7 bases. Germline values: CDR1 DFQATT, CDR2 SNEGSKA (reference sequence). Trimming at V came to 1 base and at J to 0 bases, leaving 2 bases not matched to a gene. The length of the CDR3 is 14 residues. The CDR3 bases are TGCAGTGCTAGAGGGGAGGGGAACCAAGAGACCCAGTACTTC. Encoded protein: CSARGEGNQETQYF.

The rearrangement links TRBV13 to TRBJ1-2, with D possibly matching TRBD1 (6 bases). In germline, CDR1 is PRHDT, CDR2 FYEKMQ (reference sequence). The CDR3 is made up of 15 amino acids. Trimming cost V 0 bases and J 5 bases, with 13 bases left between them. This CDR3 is CASSLGGGLHYGYTF. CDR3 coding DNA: TGTGCCAGCAGCTTAGGGGGGGGGCTACATTATGGCTACACCTTC.

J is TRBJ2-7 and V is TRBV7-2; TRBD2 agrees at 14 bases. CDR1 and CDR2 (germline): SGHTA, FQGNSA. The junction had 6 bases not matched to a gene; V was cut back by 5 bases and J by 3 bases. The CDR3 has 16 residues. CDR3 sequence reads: CASSRTSGGLNYEQYF. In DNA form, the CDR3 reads TGTGCCAGCAGCCGGACTAGCGGGGGGCTGAACTACGAGCAGTACTTC.

The CDR3 DNA sequence: TGCAGTGCGCAACCTCCTAGTGGTTCCCCAGATACGCAGTATTTT. Its translation: CSAQPPSGSPDTQYF. This chain uses TRBV20-1 with TRBJ2-3; D is undetermined. The CDR3 covers 15 residues. Trimming left V 6 bases short and J 4 bases short, with 20 bases between. Germline lookup yields CDR1 DFQATT and CDR2 SNEGSKA (reference sequence).

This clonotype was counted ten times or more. Here the CDR3 reads CASSLGWERLSPLHF. CDR3 DNA sequence: TGTGCCAGCAGTTTAGGATGGGAGCGGCTTTCACCCCTCCACTTT. V and J are TRBV28 and TRBJ1-6, with D unresolved. The CDR3 extends over 15 amino acids. With 2 bases removed from V and 9 bases from J, the gap between germline ends came to 14 bases. Looked up from germline, CDR1 is MDHEN and CDR2 is SYDVKM.

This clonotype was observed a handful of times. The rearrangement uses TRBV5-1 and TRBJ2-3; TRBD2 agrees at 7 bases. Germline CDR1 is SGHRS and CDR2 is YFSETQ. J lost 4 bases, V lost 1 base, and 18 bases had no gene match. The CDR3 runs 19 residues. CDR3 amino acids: CASSLSTRTRRGNSDTQYF. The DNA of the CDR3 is TGCGCCAGCAGCTTGAGTACCAGGACTAGAAGAGGGAACTCAGATACGCAGTATTTT. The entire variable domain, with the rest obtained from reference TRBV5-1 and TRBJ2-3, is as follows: KAGVTQTPRYLIKTRGQQVTLSCSPISGHRSVSWYQQTPGQGLQFLFEYFSETQRNKGNFPGRFSGRQFSNSRSEMNVSTLELGDSALYLCASSLSTRTRRGNSDTQYFGPGTRLTVL.

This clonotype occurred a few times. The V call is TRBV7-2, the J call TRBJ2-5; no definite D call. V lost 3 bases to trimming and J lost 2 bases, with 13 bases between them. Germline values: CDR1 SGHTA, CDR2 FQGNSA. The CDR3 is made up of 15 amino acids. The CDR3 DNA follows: TGTGCCAGCAGCTTCGGCGGCCAGCAACAAGAGACCCAGTACTTC. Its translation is CASSFGGQQQETQYF.

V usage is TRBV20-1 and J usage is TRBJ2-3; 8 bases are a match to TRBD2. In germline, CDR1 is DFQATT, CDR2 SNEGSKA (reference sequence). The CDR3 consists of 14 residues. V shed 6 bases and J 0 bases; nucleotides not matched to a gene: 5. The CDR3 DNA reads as TGCAGTGCCCAGCGGGGGTCTAGCACAGATACGCAGTATTTT. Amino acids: CSAQRGSSTDTQYF.

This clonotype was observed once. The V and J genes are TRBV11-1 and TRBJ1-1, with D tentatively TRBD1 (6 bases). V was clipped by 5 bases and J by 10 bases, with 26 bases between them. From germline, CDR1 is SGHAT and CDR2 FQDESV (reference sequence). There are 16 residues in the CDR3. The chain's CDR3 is CASSPNPGGGGSPAFF. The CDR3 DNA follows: TGTGCCAGCAGCCCGAACCCTGGTGGAGGGGGGTCTCCAGCTTTCTTT.

CDR3 in amino acids: CASSPGQGGTIQYF. The CDR3 DNA reads TGCGCCAGCAGCCCTGGACAGGGCGGGACCATTCAGTACTTC. This chain joins TRBV5-1 and TRBJ2-4, with TRBD1 matching 8 bases. This CDR3 region has 14 residues. In germline, CDR1 is SGHRS, CDR2 YFSETQ. J was trimmed by 9 bases and V by 4 bases; bases with no gene match: 9.

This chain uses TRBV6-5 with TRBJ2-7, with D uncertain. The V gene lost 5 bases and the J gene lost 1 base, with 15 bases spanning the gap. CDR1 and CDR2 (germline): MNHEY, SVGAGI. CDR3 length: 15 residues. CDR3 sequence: CASSNRRLGSYEQYF. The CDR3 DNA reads TGTGCCAGCAGTAATCGACGGCTAGGGTCCTACGAGCAGTACTTC.

The DNA for the CDR3 is TGTGCCATCCGAGCGGGGGGCCACAATGAGCAGTTCTTC. Residues: CAIRAGGHNEQFF. The rearrangement joins TRBV10-3 to TRBJ2-1; TRBD2 agrees at 9 bases. The germline V gene has CDR1 ENHRY and CDR2 SYGVKD. The CDR3 length is 13 residues. Losses at the gene ends were 8 bases for V and 5 bases for J; bases not matched to a gene: 4.

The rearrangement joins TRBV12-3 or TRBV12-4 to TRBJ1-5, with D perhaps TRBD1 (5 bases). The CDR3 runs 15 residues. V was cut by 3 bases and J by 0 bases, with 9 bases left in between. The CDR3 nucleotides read TGTGCCAGCAGTTTTGGGGGATTTAGCAATCAGCCCCAGCATTTT. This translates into CASSFGGFSNQPQHF.

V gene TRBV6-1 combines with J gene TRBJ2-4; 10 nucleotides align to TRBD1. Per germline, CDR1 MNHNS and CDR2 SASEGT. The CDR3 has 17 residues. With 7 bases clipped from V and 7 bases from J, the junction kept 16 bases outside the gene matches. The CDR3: CASTTFPRTGGVNIQYF. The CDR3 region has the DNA TGTGCCAGCACCACCTTTCCCCGGACAGGGGGTGTTAACATTCAGTACTTC.

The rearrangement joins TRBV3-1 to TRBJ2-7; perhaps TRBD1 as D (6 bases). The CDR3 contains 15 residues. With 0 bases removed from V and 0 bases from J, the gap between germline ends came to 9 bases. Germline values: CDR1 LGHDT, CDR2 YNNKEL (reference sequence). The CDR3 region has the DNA TGTGCCAGCAGCCAAGATACCAGGGGCTCCTACGAGCAGTACTTC. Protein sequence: CASSQDTRGSYEQYF.

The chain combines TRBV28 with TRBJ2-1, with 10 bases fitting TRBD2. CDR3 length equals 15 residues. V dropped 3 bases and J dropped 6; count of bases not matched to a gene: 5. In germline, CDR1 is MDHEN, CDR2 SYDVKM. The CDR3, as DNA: TGTGCCAGCAGTTTCCCAGCGGGGGGGCTCAATGAGCAGTTCTTC. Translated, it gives CASSFPAGGLNEQFF.

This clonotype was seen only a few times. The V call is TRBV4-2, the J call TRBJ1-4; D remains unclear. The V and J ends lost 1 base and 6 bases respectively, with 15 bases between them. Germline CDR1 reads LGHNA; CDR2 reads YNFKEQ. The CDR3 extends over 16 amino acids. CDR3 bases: TGTGCCAGCAGCCAAGGGGTGGGAAGCGATTATGAAAAACTGTTTTTT. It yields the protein CASSQGVGSDYEKLFF.

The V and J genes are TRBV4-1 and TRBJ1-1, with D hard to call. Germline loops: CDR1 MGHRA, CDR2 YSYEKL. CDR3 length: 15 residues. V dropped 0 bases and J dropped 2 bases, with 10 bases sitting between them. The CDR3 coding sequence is TGCGCCAGCAGCCAAGAGCCCGACACCAACACTGAAGCTTTCTTT. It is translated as CASSQEPDTNTEAFF.

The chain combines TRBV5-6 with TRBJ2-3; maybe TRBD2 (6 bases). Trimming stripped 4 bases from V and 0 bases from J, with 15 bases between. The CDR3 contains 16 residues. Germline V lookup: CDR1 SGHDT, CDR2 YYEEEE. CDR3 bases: TGTGCCAGCAGCCATTATCTAGCGACTAGCACAGATACGCAGTATTTT. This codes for CASSHYLATSTDTQYF.

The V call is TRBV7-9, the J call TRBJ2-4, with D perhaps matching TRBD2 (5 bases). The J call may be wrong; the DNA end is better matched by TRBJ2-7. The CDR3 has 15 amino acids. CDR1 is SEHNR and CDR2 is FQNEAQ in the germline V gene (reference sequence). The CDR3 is CASSPGSGRSDEQYF. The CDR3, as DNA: TGTGCCAGCAGTCCGGGGTCAGGCAGGAGCGACGAGCAGTACTTC.

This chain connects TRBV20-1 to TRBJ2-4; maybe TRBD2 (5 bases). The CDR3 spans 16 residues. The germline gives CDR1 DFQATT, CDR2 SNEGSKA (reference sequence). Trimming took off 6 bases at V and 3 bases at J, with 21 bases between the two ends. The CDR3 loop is CSAIRVGEEVKNIQYF. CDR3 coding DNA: TGCAGTGCCATCAGAGTTGGCGAGGAGGTCAAAAACATTCAGTACTTC.